These 29 T cell receptor beta chains originate from one sample sequenced in a study of beta chain features in type 1 diabetes. Of the isolated RNA, all was reverse transcribed, and so the sequenced material was expressed TCRB transcripts. Data came from immunoSEQ multiplex PCR; TCRdb stores just in-frame clones and leaves some out. Found here are about 5,700 clones, around 70% of them singletons; the top ten hold 2% to 2.5%. Sample: Tregs from blood. These TCRs come from a man younger than 35 in good health.

The genes are TRBV2 and TRBJ2-1; D is uncertain. Trimming took 2 bases from V and 5 from J, leaving 13 bases between them. The CDR3 runs to 15 residues. CDR1 is SNHLY and CDR2 is FYNNEI in the germline V gene. CDR3 residues: CASSERVILDNEQFF. The CDR3 coding sequence is TGTGCCAGCAGTGAAAGAGTAATCTTGGACAATGAGCAGTTCTTC.

The rearrangement links TRBV25-1 to TRBJ2-5; D is possibly TRBD1 (6 bases). V dropped 4 bases and J dropped 5 bases, with 14 bases sitting between them. CDR1 and CDR2 (germline): MGHDK, SYGVNS. This CDR3 has 14 amino acids. CDR3 DNA: TGTGCCAGCAGTGTTGCAGGGGCAGGGGAGACCCAGTACTTC. Its protein is CASSVAGAGETQYF.

This clone was detected only once. V and J are TRBV2 and TRBJ1-2, with D tentatively TRBD1 (5 bases). Germline CDR1 reads SNHLY; CDR2 reads FYNNEI. The CDR3 contains 13 residues. V gave up 10 bases and J gave up 8 bases, with 20 bases separating them. CDR3 DNA: TGTGCCACAATAGGATCCTCAGCAGGGGGCTACACCTTC. Amino acids: CATIGSSAGGYTF.

The chain has TRBV7-9 and TRBJ1-5; D gene ambiguous. Germline assignment: CDR1 SEHNR and CDR2 FQNEAQ (reference sequence). Deletions cut 1 base from V and 4 bases from J, with 8 bases between. This CDR3 contains 14 residues. Here the CDR3 DNA reads TGTGCCAGCAGCTTAGATACGGGAAATCAGCCCCAGCATTTT. Its protein is CASSLDTGNQPQHF.

V and J are TRBV19 and TRBJ2-7; TRBD1 agrees at 7 bases. The CDR3 contains 14 residues. The V segment lost 4 bases and the J segment 4 bases; nucleotides outside the gene matches: 7. The V gene's germline CDR1 is LNHDA and CDR2 SQIVND (reference sequence). The CDR3 is CASSNQGTAYEQYF. DNA for the CDR3: TGTGCCAGTAGTAACCAAGGGACAGCATACGAGCAGTACTTC. Full variable domain (missing parts from reference TRBV19 and TRBJ2-7): DGGITQSPKYLFRKEGQNVTLSCEQNLNHDAMYWYRQDPGQGLRLIYYSQIVNDFQKGDIAEGYSVSREKKESFPLTVTSAQKNPTAFYLCASSNQGTAYEQYFGPGTRLTVT.

The table lists this clone with a count of one. J is TRBJ2-2 and V is TRBV10-3; TRBD1 matches at 8 bases. Germline V gives CDR1 ENHRY, CDR2 SYGVKD. The CDR3 contains 15 residues. The V segment lost 8 bases and the J segment 2 bases; nucleotides outside the gene matches: 7. The CDR3 sequence is CAIGQGTGNTGELFF. CDR3 in DNA: TGTGCCATCGGACAGGGAACGGGAAACACCGGGGAGCTGTTTTTT.

With respect to this clone: The sample contains more than one DNA sequence encoding this CDR3. This chain connects TRBV7-2 to TRBJ1-1, with 8 bases matching TRBD1. Germline V CDR1 and CDR2: SGHTA, FQGNSA. The CDR3 covers 14 residues. V lost 5 bases, J lost 6 bases, and 8 bases stayed unmatched. The CDR3 region has the DNA TGTGCCAGCAGCCTGGACAGGGTGGGCCCTGAAGCTTTCTTT. This sequence encodes CASSLDRVGPEAFF.

This clone was counted a single time. The chain links TRBV28 to TRBJ1-6, with D uncertain. Trimming took 5 bases from V and 8 from J, leaving 16 bases between them. This CDR3 spans 15 amino acids. Per the germline V gene, CDR1 is MDHEN and CDR2 is SYDVKM. The CDR3 nucleotides read TGTGCCAGCAGTACGCGGGGTATTGTCTATTCACCCCTCCACTTT. Translation gives CASSTRGIVYSPLHF.

This rearrangement joins TRBV27 to TRBJ1-5; 7 nucleotides agree with TRBD1. With 2 bases clipped from V and 11 bases from J, the junction kept 15 bases outside the gene matches. This CDR3 has 16 amino acids. Per germline, CDR1 MNHEY and CDR2 SMNVEV (reference sequence). CDR3 in DNA: TGTGCCAGCAGTTTAGTCCGGGAGGGGGCCCTGGTGTCCCAGCATTTT. As protein: CASSLVREGALVSQHF.

V and J are TRBV30 and TRBJ2-2; 8 positions agree with TRBD1. CDR3 length: 14 amino acids. Trimming removed 5 bases from V and 6 bases from J; junction bases left unmatched: 8. Looked up from germline, CDR1 is GTSNPN and CDR2 is SVGIG (reference sequence). CDR3 coding DNA: TGTGCCTGGGCAAGGGACAGGTTAGCCGGGGAGCTGTTTTTT. Translation: CAWARDRLAGELFF.

The CDR3 coding sequence is TGTGCCAGCCTTAACGGGTACACCGGGGAGCTGTTTTTT. This encodes CASLNGYTGELFF. J is TRBJ2-2 and V is TRBV2; D remains unclear. V lost 8 bases and J 3 bases, leaving 10 bases between the germline ends. The germline V gene has CDR1 SNHLY and CDR2 FYNNEI. This CDR3 region has 13 residues.

V usage is TRBV7-8 and J usage is TRBJ2-2, with 14 nucleotides matching TRBD2. Trimming removed 3 bases from V and 5 bases from J; junction bases left unmatched: 5. The CDR3 loop spans 17 amino acids. Germline CDR1 SGHVS, CDR2 FQNEAQ. CDR3 amino acids: CASSFRLAGGLTGELFF. For the CDR3, the DNA is TGTGCCAGCAGCTTTCGACTAGCGGGGGGGCTAACCGGGGAGCTGTTTTTT.

This chain uses TRBV29-1 with TRBJ2-3; the D gene is possibly TRBD1 (6 bases). V shed 6 bases and J shed 2 bases, with 15 bases lying between them. In germline, CDR1 is SQVTM, CDR2 ANQGSEA. The CDR3 totals 14 residues. The CDR3 loop is CSVASGTLTDTQYF. The DNA for the CDR3 is TGCAGCGTGGCCTCAGGGACACTCACAGATACGCAGTATTTT.

This clone was counted only a few times. The J gene is TRBJ2-3, the V gene TRBV10-1; TRBD1 aligns across 7 bases. Per germline, CDR1 WNHNN and CDR2 SYGVQD (reference sequence). Unmatched junction bases numbered 0, after V lost 8 bases and J lost 1 base. The CDR3 spans 12 residues. The CDR3 region has the DNA TGCGCCAGCCAGGGGGGCACAGATACGCAGTATTTT. Residues: CASQGGTDTQYF.

This chain connects TRBV4-2 to TRBJ1-5; D unclear. Trimming took off 1 base at V and 10 bases at J, with 11 bases between the two ends. Germline CDR1 reads LGHNA; CDR2 reads YNFKEQ. This CDR3 region has 13 residues. CDR3 in DNA: TGTGCCAGCAGCCAAGCTCTGTGGACTCCCCAGCATTTT. Its translation: CASSQALWTPQHF.

Only a few counts were recorded for this clone. This chain joins TRBV20-1 and TRBJ1-6, with D hard to call. Trimming stripped 3 bases from V and 8 bases from J, with 5 bases between. CDR3 length: 11 residues. Germline loops: CDR1 DFQATT, CDR2 SNEGSKA (reference sequence). This CDR3 is CSASRDSPLHF. Here the CDR3 DNA reads TGCAGTGCTAGCCGGGATTCACCCCTCCACTTT.

The CDR3 is CSVRGDRVANEQFF. CDR3 coding DNA: TGCAGCGTTCGTGGGGACAGGGTAGCCAATGAGCAGTTCTTC. The J gene is TRBJ2-1, the V gene TRBV29-1; 9 positions agree with TRBD1. V shed 5 bases, J shed 6 bases, and the junction held 8 bases outside the gene matches. The CDR3 runs 14 residues. Germline lookup yields CDR1 SQVTM and CDR2 ANQGSEA.

V usage is TRBV25-1 and J usage is TRBJ2-6; D is unclear. Trimming left V 4 bases short and J 0 bases short, with 4 bases between. Per germline, CDR1 MGHDK and CDR2 SYGVNS. The CDR3 sequence is 14 residues long. The chain's CDR3 is CASSAYSGANVLTF. The DNA for the CDR3 is TGTGCCAGCAGTGCCTACTCTGGGGCCAACGTCCTGACTTTC.

The chain recombines TRBV2 with TRBJ1-6; 8 bases are a match to TRBD1. The V gene end was trimmed by 5 bases and the J gene end by 7 bases; junction bases not matched to a gene: 4. The CDR3 consists of 14 residues. CDR1 and CDR2 from the germline V gene are SNHLY and FYNNEI. The CDR3 DNA sequence: TGTGCCAGCAGTCGACAGGGGATAAATTCACCCCTCCACTTT. Its protein is CASSRQGINSPLHF. Filled out from reference TRBV2 and TRBJ1-6, the complete variable domain reads EPEVTQTPSHQVTQMGQEVILRCVPISNHLYFYWYRQILGQKVEFLVSFYNNEISEKSEIFDDQFSVERPDGSNFTLKIRSTKLEDSAMYFCASSRQGINSPLHFGNGTRLTVT.

The rearrangement links TRBV7-2 to TRBJ2-5; 7 nucleotides agree with TRBD2. J was trimmed by 1 base and V by 8 bases; bases with no gene match: 4. The CDR3 length is 13 residues. Per the germline V gene, CDR1 is SGHTA and CDR2 is FQGNSA. CDR3 DNA sequence: TGTGCCAGCCGGCGGGGGAGCCAAGAGACCCAGTACTTC. Translated, it gives CASRRGSQETQYF.

The V and J genes are TRBV4-2 and TRBJ2-7, with 7 bases lining up with TRBD2. CDR3 length equals 15 residues. In germline, CDR1 is LGHNA, CDR2 YNFKEQ. Losses at the gene ends were 4 bases for V and 3 bases for J; bases not matched to a gene: 9. The CDR3 sequence is CASSLDGTTGYEQYF. CDR3 nucleotide sequence: TGTGCCAGCAGCCTCGATGGGACTACCGGCTACGAGCAGTACTTC.

This clone was recorded a few times. The chain has TRBV11-2 and TRBJ2-3; 9 positions agree with TRBD2. CDR1 and CDR2 from the germline V gene are SGHAT and FQNNGV. With V trimmed by 11 bases and J by 2 bases, 5 bases remained unmatched. CDR3 size: 13 residues. The CDR3 DNA is TGTGCCTGCGGGGGGGTGAACACAGATACGCAGTATTTT. It codes for CACGGVNTDTQYF.

The chain recombines TRBV19 with TRBJ2-1; 7 nucleotides line up with TRBD2. Losses at the gene ends were 3 bases for V and 0 bases for J; bases not matched to a gene: 5. Germline V CDR1 and CDR2: LNHDA, SQIVND (reference sequence). The CDR3 is made up of 16 amino acids. The CDR3 sequence: CASSIGGGSSYNEQFF. The CDR3 bases are TGTGCCAGTAGTATTGGGGGGGGGAGCTCCTACAATGAGCAGTTCTTC.

V gene TRBV2 combines with J gene TRBJ1-5, with 7 positions matching TRBD1. The germline gives CDR1 SNHLY, CDR2 FYNNEI. V was clipped by 7 bases and J by 2 bases; unmatched bases: 8. The CDR3 is 15 amino acids. The CDR3 DNA is TGTGCCAGCACCCTACAGGGGAAAGGCAATCAGCCCCAGCATTTT. This sequence encodes CASTLQGKGNQPQHF.

This chain links TRBV29-1 with TRBJ2-3, with 9 positions matching TRBD1. With 4 bases clipped from V and 1 base from J, the junction kept 3 bases outside the gene matches. Germline loops: CDR1 SQVTM, CDR2 ANQGSEA. The CDR3 consists of 14 residues. In DNA, the CDR3 is TGCAGCGTTGTGGACAGGGGAGGCACAGATACGCAGTATTTT. Translation gives CSVVDRGGTDTQYF.

J is TRBJ2-7 and V is TRBV6-5; a weak D match, TRBD1 (5 bases). The ends were cut back, 10 bases at V and 1 base at J, with 11 bases in the middle. The germline gives CDR1 MNHEY, CDR2 SVGAGI. CDR3 length equals 12 residues. CDR3 region: CATQGRSYEQYF. The DNA for the CDR3 is TGTGCCACCCAGGGTAGGTCCTACGAGCAGTACTTC.

The chain carries TRBV4-3 and TRBJ2-1; 11 nucleotides line up with TRBD1. V lost 1 base, J lost 8 bases, and 1 base stayed unmatched. The CDR3 length is 14 residues. Germline assignment: CDR1 LGHNA and CDR2 YSLEER. The CDR3 region has the DNA TGCGCCAGCAGCCAAGGGGACAGGGGGGATGAGCAGTTCTTC. Encoded protein: CASSQGDRGDEQFF.

This clone turned up a few times. This chain connects TRBV4-1 to TRBJ1-4; perhaps TRBD1 as D (6 bases). This CDR3 comprises 16 residues. Trimming removed 4 bases at V and 6 bases at J, with 18 bases between. Germline CDR1 and CDR2: MGHRA and YSYEKL. The CDR3 sequence is CASSPPGGGRDEKLFF. CDR3 DNA sequence: TGCGCCAGCAGCCCCCCTGGCGGGGGGCGGGATGAAAAACTGTTTTTT.

The chain carries TRBV19 and TRBJ1-2, with D uncertain. Germline V gene sequence: CDR1 LNHDA, CDR2 SQIVND (reference sequence). The length of the CDR3 is 13 residues. The V end lost 6 bases, the J end lost 0 bases, and 8 bases lay between the germline ends. The CDR3 DNA sequence: TGTGCCAGTAGCCCCAGAACTAACTATGGCTACACCTTC. Translating gives CASSPRTNYGYTF.